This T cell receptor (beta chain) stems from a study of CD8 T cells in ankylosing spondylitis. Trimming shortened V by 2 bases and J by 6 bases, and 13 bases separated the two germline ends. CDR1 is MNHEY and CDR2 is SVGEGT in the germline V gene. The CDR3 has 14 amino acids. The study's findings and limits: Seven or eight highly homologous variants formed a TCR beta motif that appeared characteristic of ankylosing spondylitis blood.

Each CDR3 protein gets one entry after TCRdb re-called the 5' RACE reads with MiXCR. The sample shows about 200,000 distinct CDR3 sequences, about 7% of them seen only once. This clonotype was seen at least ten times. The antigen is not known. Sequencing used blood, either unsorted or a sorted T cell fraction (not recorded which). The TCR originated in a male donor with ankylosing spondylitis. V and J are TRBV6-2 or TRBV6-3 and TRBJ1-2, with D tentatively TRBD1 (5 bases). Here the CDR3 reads CASSYPGTTDGYTF. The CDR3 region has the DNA TGTGCCAGCAGTTACCCAGGGACCACGGATGGCTACACCTTC.